One sample yielded the 23 T cell receptor beta chains listed below, sequenced in a study of vaccination and CD4 T cells after COVID-19. No cognate antigen is known for these TCRs. The Oncomine TCR Beta short-read assay was what sequenced the DNA obtained from cultured CD4+ T cells. Each CDR3 protein gets one entry after TCRdb re-called the PCR reads with MiXCR. The table includes approximately 15,000 distinct CDR3 sequences, 35% to 50% detected once. Treatment denoted: approximately nine-day PBMC culture with coronavirus spike peptide pools or control peptides (ViraFEST assay). Specimen: CD4+ T cells from blood, cultured in vitro, collected before SARS-CoV-2 vaccination. The receptors here all came from a human donor who had recovered from COVID-19.

CDR3 bases: TGTGCCTGGAGCGGACAGGGTAACACTGAAGCTTTCTTT. Protein sequence: CAWSGQGNTEAFF. The chain employs TRBV30 and TRBJ1-1; TRBD1 matches at 8 bases. CDR3 length equals 13 residues. Germline V gene lookup returns CDR1 GTSNPN and CDR2 SVGIG (reference sequence). V trimming: 3 bases; J trimming: 2 bases; junction bases outside the gene matches: 2.

The genes are TRBV6-2 or TRBV6-3 and TRBJ2-5; 14 bases align to TRBD2. With V trimmed by 6 bases and J by 5 bases, 11 bases remained unmatched. CDR3 length: 17 residues. Germline CDR1 MNHEY, CDR2 SVGEGT. For the CDR3, the DNA is TGTGCCAGCAGCCGTAGACTAGCGGGAGGGCCGGGGGAGACCCAGTACTTC. Residues: CASSRRLAGGPGETQYF.

This clonotype was recorded a few times. The chain recombines TRBV20-1 with TRBJ2-1; D may be TRBD2 (5 bases). From germline, CDR1 is DFQATT and CDR2 SNEGSKA (reference sequence). CDR3 size: 12 residues. V shed 0 bases and J shed 12 bases, with 12 bases lying between them. The CDR3: CSARDRKGVQFF. Here the CDR3 DNA reads TGCAGTGCTAGAGATAGGAAGGGAGTGCAGTTCTTC.

The chain is built from TRBV11-2 and TRBJ1-1; 11 nucleotides align to TRBD1. J was trimmed by 4 bases and V by 4 bases; bases with no gene match: 2. This CDR3 region has 14 residues. The V gene's germline CDR1 is SGHAT and CDR2 FQNNGV. The CDR3 nucleotides are TGTGCCAGCAGCTCGGGACAGGGGGGCACTGAAGCTTTCTTT. It encodes CASSSGQGGTEAFF.

V and J are TRBV11-2 and TRBJ2-4; TRBD2 agrees at 8 bases. With V trimmed by 0 bases and J by 13 bases, 2 bases remained unmatched. The CDR3 runs to 12 residues. Germline V lookup: CDR1 SGHAT, CDR2 FQNNGV. For the CDR3, the DNA is TGTGCCAGCAGCTTAGATCGGGGGGGCCAGTACTTC. Residues: CASSLDRGGQYF. Using reference TRBV11-2 and TRBJ2-4 for the parts outside the CDR3, the full variable domain is EAGVAQSPRYKIIEKRQSVAFWCNPISGHATLYWYQQILGQGPKLLIQFQNNGVVDDSQLPKDRFSAERLKGVDSTLKIQPAKLEDSAVYLCASSLDRGGQYFGAGTRLSVL.

The chain joins TRBV12-3 or TRBV12-4 to TRBJ1-2, with D tentatively TRBD1 (6 bases). Trimming took off 3 bases at V and 0 bases at J, with 17 bases between the two ends. The CDR3 has 17 residues. CDR3 residues: CASSFQLGGPSNYGYTF. The CDR3 DNA follows: TGTGCCAGCAGTTTTCAGTTGGGGGGCCCCTCTAACTATGGCTACACCTTC.

The rearrangement joins TRBV28 to TRBJ1-5; D possibly corresponds to TRBD1 (6 bases). V lost 5 bases, J lost 2 bases, and 13 bases lay in between. CDR1 is MDHEN, CDR2 SYDVKM, per germline. The CDR3 length is 15 residues. CDR3 sequence: CASSLQGEGNQPQHF. CDR3 sequence (DNA): TGTGCCAGCAGTCTACAGGGTGAGGGCAATCAGCCCCAGCATTTT.

This clonotype occurred a few times. The rearrangement uses TRBV7-2 and TRBJ2-5, with a weak D call TRBD2 (6 bases). The germline V and J ends were trimmed by 4 bases and 6 bases, with 15 bases remaining between them. This CDR3 has 14 residues. Germline V gene sequence: CDR1 SGHTA, CDR2 FQGNSA. DNA for the CDR3: TGTGCCAGCAGCTCCCGAAGCGGGCAGCAGACCCAGTACTTC. Translating gives CASSSRSGQQTQYF.

The rearrangement joins TRBV5-1 to TRBJ2-5; D unclear. This CDR3 comprises 12 residues. Trimming took off 4 bases at V and 5 bases at J, with 9 bases between the two ends. The germline gives CDR1 SGHRS, CDR2 YFSETQ. CDR3 nucleotide sequence: TGCGCCAGCAGCATATCGGCGGAGACCCAGTACTTC. As protein: CASSISAETQYF.

This clonotype was seen more than once but under ten times. This rearrangement joins TRBV15 to TRBJ1-5; D call uncertain. CDR1 and CDR2 from the germline V gene are LNHNV and YYDKDF (reference sequence). CDR3 size: 12 residues. Trimming shortened V by 1 base and J by 5 bases, and 3 bases separated the two germline ends. The CDR3 DNA reads as TGTGCCACCAGCAGAGTAGATCAGCCCCAGCATTTT. Protein product: CATSRVDQPQHF.

The chain couples TRBV21-1 to TRBJ1-6. TRBV21-1 is shown as a pseudogene. This CDR3 has 18 residues. The CDR3 nucleotides read TGTGCCAGCAGCAAAGGGTGCGCACGGAGCTCCTATAATTCACCCCTCCACTTT. This codes for CASSKGCARSSYNSPLHF.

The count of this clonotype is one. At one end, the junction sequence differs from germline, possibly due to a read error. This chain links TRBV7-2 with TRBJ1-3; D is unresolved. Germline V lookup: CDR1 SGHTA, CDR2 FQGNSA. The CDR3 is 14 residues long. The CDR3 loop is CAGSLDRSGNTIYF. CDR3 DNA sequence: TGTGCCGGCAGCTTAGACCGCTCTGGAAACACCATATATTTT.

This clonotype was found a few times. The chain has TRBV19 and TRBJ1-2; no clear D. Deletions cut 1 base from V and 8 bases from J, with 5 bases between. Germline V gene lookup returns CDR1 LNHDA and CDR2 SQIVND (reference sequence). This CDR3 region has 11 residues. The CDR3 region is CASSIGAGYTF. Here the CDR3 DNA reads TGTGCCAGTAGTATAGGCGCGGGCTACACCTTC.

The rearrangement uses TRBV10-3 and TRBJ1-1; no clear D gene. V lost 5 bases and J 1 base, leaving 8 bases between the germline ends. The CDR3 loop spans 13 amino acids. Germline CDR1 ENHRY, CDR2 SYGVKD. CDR3 DNA sequence: TGTGCCATCAGTAGGACGGAGAACACTGAAGCTTTCTTT. This translates into CAISRTENTEAFF.

The chain has TRBV27 and TRBJ2-7, with 9 positions matching TRBD1. This CDR3 spans 11 amino acids. Germline V CDR1 and CDR2: MNHEY, SMNVEV (reference sequence). V dropped 8 bases and J dropped 4; count of bases not matched to a gene: 0. CDR3 DNA sequence: TGTGCCAGCGGGACAGGGTACGAGCAGTACTTC. It translates to CASGTGYEQYF.

This chain joins TRBV11-3 and TRBJ1-1; 10 positions agree with TRBD1. CDR1 is SGHNT and CDR2 is YENEEA in the germline V gene. CDR3 length equals 16 residues. V lost 7 bases, J lost 0 bases, and 8 bases stayed unmatched. CDR3 coding DNA: TGTGCCAGCACCGGGACAGGGGCCTCCATGAACACTGAAGCTTTCTTT. Translated, it gives CASTGTGASMNTEAFF.

The rearrangement uses TRBV20-1 and TRBJ1-5; D is undetermined. CDR3 size: 14 residues. Germline V lookup: CDR1 DFQATT, CDR2 SNEGSKA (reference sequence). The V gene lost 1 base and the J gene lost 9 bases, with 16 bases spanning the gap. CDR3 in amino acids: CSARGTVLGSPQHF. The DNA for the CDR3 is TGCAGTGCTAGAGGCACCGTTCTGGGTTCGCCCCAGCATTTT.

The chain is built from TRBV19 and TRBJ2-3, with TRBD1 matching 8 bases. Trimming removed 4 bases from V and 5 bases from J; junction bases left unmatched: 8. This CDR3 region has 15 residues. Germline V gene sequence: CDR1 LNHDA, CDR2 SQIVND (reference sequence). The CDR3 coding sequence is TGTGCCAGTAGTACTAGGACAGGGTTGAAAGATACGCAGTATTTT. Translated, it gives CASSTRTGLKDTQYF.

V is TRBV20-1 and J is TRBJ1-1; D unclear. The CDR3 has 12 amino acids. Germline CDR1 DFQATT, CDR2 SNEGSKA (reference sequence). V lost 7 bases to trimming and J lost 0 bases, with 9 bases between them. CDR3 coding DNA: TGCAGTGGGAATTTCCTGAACACTGAAGCTTTCTTT. Amino acid sequence: CSGNFLNTEAFF.

This clonotype was observed a few times. This chain uses TRBV30 with TRBJ1-1, with a tentative D call TRBD1 (5 bases). This CDR3 comprises 12 residues. The ends were cut back, 3 bases at V and 0 bases at J, with 5 bases in the middle. The V gene's germline CDR1 is GTSNPN and CDR2 SVGIG (reference sequence). In nucleotides, the CDR3 is TGTGCCTGGAGCAGGGTGAACACTGAAGCTTTCTTT. This encodes CAWSRVNTEAFF.

This clonotype was observed a handful of times. CDR3 nucleotides: TGTGCCAGCAGTTTTGACCAGGATACGCAGTATTTT. It specifies CASSFDQDTQYF. V usage is TRBV7-2 and J usage is TRBJ2-3; D is undetermined. V was pared by 6 bases and J by 6 bases, with 10 bases between. Per the germline V gene, CDR1 is SGHTA and CDR2 is FQGNSA. This CDR3 contains 12 residues.

The genes are TRBV29-1 and TRBJ2-7; 7 bases are a match to TRBD1. Germline values: CDR1 SQVTM, CDR2 ANQGSEA. The V and J ends lost 4 bases and 5 bases, in that order; junction bases with no gene match: 5. CDR3 size: 12 residues. The CDR3: CSVGKTGDEQYF. DNA for the CDR3: TGCAGCGTTGGGAAAACAGGGGACGAGCAGTACTTC.

Only a few counts were recorded for this clonotype. The chain links TRBV6-1 to TRBJ1-2; D remains ambiguous. The V end lost 8 bases, the J end lost 4 bases, and 14 bases lay between the germline ends. CDR1 MNHNS and CDR2 SASEGT come from the germline V gene. CDR3 length: 13 amino acids. CDR3 nucleotides: TGTGCCAGCGCTAAGGACGGTGGCTATGGCTACACCTTC. Its translation: CASAKDGGYGYTF.